This T cell receptor beta chain was identified in a study of blood T cell repertoires in COVID-19. Study overall: Acute-phase and convalescent COVID-19 samples originated in the United States, Italy and Spain. T cells, B-cell-depleted T cells, or PBMCs supplied cDNA or gDNA.

The CDR3 contains 15 residues. The germline V gene has CDR1 MGHDK and CDR2 SYGVNS. Trimming removed 4 bases from V and 3 bases from J; junction bases left unmatched: 5. Original handling: Quantification of nucleated cells was approximated via reference gene primer amplification. Clones were read by immunoSEQ multiplex PCR, and TCRdb kept only the in-frame ones, dropping some. V and J calls and clone size are those listed in that table; D and trimming were worked out from the DNA. The table records 150,000 to 200,000 clones, 60% to 85% of them present only once. This clone was observed a handful of times.

The clonotype originates from a woman aged 50 to 60 with active or convalescent COVID-19. The chain recombines TRBV25-1 with TRBJ2-7; 11 bases are shared with TRBD1. The specimen sequenced was peripheral blood. CDR3 DNA sequence: TGTGCCAGCAGTGGTGGACAGGGGGCTTTCTACGAGCAGTACTTC. It encodes CASSGGQGAFYEQYF.